A selection of T cell receptor beta chains follows, all from one sample in a study of regulatory T cells in long-lasting Graves disease. A single record per CDR3 protein comes from TCRdb applying MiXCR to the multiplex PCR reads. The table has 440,000 or so distinct CDR3 sequences, approximately 15% seen once. These same records also appear under a second study, on T cells in Graves' hyperthyroidism and ophthalmopathy.

This specimen was peripheral blood mononuclear cells (PBMCs), taken at new diagnosis, from a patient treated with antithyroid drugs. Receptors were obtained from a woman aged 25 to 39 with Graves disease. CDR3s include the opening cysteine and the closing phenylalanine or tryptophan. The order of the fields is J gene, D gene, clone size, V gene, CDR3 protein, CDR3 DNA. D genes are given only for firm matches. Clone size is stated in some rows and not others, as once, few, many or a class when expanded.

J: TRBJ2-2; D: .; size: few; V: TRBV12-3/TRBV12-4; CDR3: CASSDGGLSGELFF; DNA: TGTGCCAGCAGTGACGGGGGTTTGTCCGGGGAGCTGTTTTTT
J: TRBJ2-2; D: .; size: few; V: TRBV12-3/TRBV12-4; CDR3: CASSSHRDLTGELFF; DNA: TGTGCCAGCAGTTCTCACAGGGATTTGACCGGGGAGCTGTTTTTT
J: TRBJ1-1; D: .; size: many; V: TRBV6-1; CDR3: CASSEARKAFF; DNA: TGTGCCAGCAGTGAAGCGCGGAAAGCTTTCTTT
J: TRBJ2-3; D: TRBD1; size: .; V: TRBV6-1; CDR3: CASSHTGGPDTQYF; DNA: TGTGCCAGCAGCCACACAGGGGGCCCAGATACGCAGTATTTT
J: TRBJ1-2; D: .; size: .; V: TRBV7-2; CDR3: CASSLTNYGYTF; DNA: TGTGCCAGCAGCTTAACGAACTATGGCTACACCTTC
J: TRBJ1-2; D: TRBD1; size: few; V: TRBV20-1; CDR3: CSASPTGGWGYTF; DNA: TGCAGTGCTTCCCCGACAGGGGGCTGGGGCTACACCTTC
J: TRBJ2-3; D: .; size: many; V: TRBV10-2; CDR3: CASTSLDTQYF; DNA: TGCGCCAGCACCTCCTTAGATACGCAGTATTTT
J: TRBJ2-1; D: TRBD2; size: .; V: TRBV14; CDR3: CASSQTSGRDATHEQFF; DNA: TGTGCCAGCAGCCAAACTAGCGGGAGAGACGCCACCCATGAGCAGTTCTTC
J: TRBJ1-1; D: TRBD1; size: few; V: TRBV4-1; CDR3: CASSRAQGAGTEAFF; DNA: TGCGCCAGCAGCCGAGCACAGGGGGCTGGCACTGAAGCTTTCTTT
J: TRBJ2-1; D: .; size: .; V: TRBV5-1; CDR3: CASSLVWSGPQGFDNEQFF; DNA: TGCGCCAGCAGCTTGGTATGGTCAGGGCCCCAGGGCTTTGACAATGAGCAGTTCTTC
J: TRBJ2-3; D: TRBD2; size: .; V: TRBV18; CDR3: CASSPSTAGGPPTIADTQYF; DNA: TGTGCCAGCTCACCCTCGACAGCGGGAGGGCCGCCAACGATTGCAGATACGCAGTATTTT
J: TRBJ1-1; D: .; size: .; V: TRBV7-2; CDR3: CASSLYGPVNTEAFF; DNA: TGTGCCAGCAGCTTGTACGGGCCCGTGAACACTGAAGCTTTCTTT
J: TRBJ2-3; D: TRBD2; size: many; V: TRBV5-1; CDR3: CASSFGGTQYF; DNA: TGCGCCAGCAGCTTCGGGGGGACGCAGTATTTT
J: TRBJ1-3; D: .; size: many; V: TRBV4-2; CDR3: CASSQDWTLSGNTIYF; DNA: TGTGCCAGCAGCCAAGATTGGACCCTCTCTGGAAACACCATATATTTT
J: TRBJ1-1; D: .; size: many; V: TRBV6-2/TRBV6-3; CDR3: CAGQSSGGHGEAFF; DNA: TGTGCCGGCCAGTCGTCGGGGGGCCATGGTGAAGCTTTCTTT
J: TRBJ2-3; D: TRBD1; size: .; V: TRBV9; CDR3: CACSDSGTETDTQYF; DNA: TGTGCCTGCAGTGACTCCGGGACAGAAACAGATACGCAGTATTTT
J: TRBJ2-1; D: .; size: many; V: TRBV5-1; CDR3: CASRPFLQADEQFF; DNA: TGCGCCAGCCGCCCTTTCCTGCAAGCCGATGAGCAGTTCTTC
J: TRBJ1-5; D: .; size: few; V: TRBV4-1; CDR3: CASSLDESPGPQHF; DNA: TGCGCCAGCAGCCTAGATGAGTCACCGGGGCCCCAGCATTTT
J: TRBJ2-1; D: .; size: .; V: TRBV19; CDR3: CASSIVSNEQFF; DNA: TGTGCCAGTAGTATTGTTAGCAATGAGCAGTTCTTC
J: TRBJ2-1; D: .; size: .; V: TRBV28; CDR3: CASSPQGFNEQFF; DNA: TGTGCCAGCTCACCACAGGGTTTCAATGAGCAGTTCTTC